This T cell receptor beta chain stems from a study of blood T cell repertoires in COVID-19. For the study at large: Sample material is recorded as cDNA or gDNA derived from T cells, B-cell-depleted T cells, or PBMCs.

Profiling relied on immunoSEQ multiplex PCR, and the TCRdb table lists in-frame clones only, not all of them. The top ten hold around 1.6% of the sample, which has some 150,000 clones, under 85% seen once. Of note for this clone: Within the sample, other DNA sequences also encode this same CDR3.

CDR1 is SGHDN, CDR2 FVKESK, per germline. The CDR3 consists of 13 residues. V gave up 0 bases and J gave up 7 bases; unmatched junction bases: 0. Sequenced sample: PBMCs or T cells enriched from blood (not recorded which). The chain combines TRBV14 with TRBJ2-5; 9 bases align to TRBD2. The sequence was obtained from a woman aged 18 to 35 who had been exposed to COVID-19. The CDR3: CASSQETSGTQYF. CDR3 nucleotide sequence: TGTGCCAGCAGCCAAGAGACTAGCGGGACCCAGTACTTC.